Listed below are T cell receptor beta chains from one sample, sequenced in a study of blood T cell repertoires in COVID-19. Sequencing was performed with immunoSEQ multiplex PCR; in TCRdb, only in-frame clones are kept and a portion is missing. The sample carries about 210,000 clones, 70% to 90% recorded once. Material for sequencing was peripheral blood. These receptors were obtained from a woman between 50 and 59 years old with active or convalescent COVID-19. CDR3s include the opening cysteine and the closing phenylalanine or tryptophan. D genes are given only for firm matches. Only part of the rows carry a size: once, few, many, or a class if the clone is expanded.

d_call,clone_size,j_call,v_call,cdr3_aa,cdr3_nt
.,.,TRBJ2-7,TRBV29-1,CSVESAGSYEQYF,TGCAGCGTCGAGTCGGCAGGTTCCTACGAGCAGTACTTC
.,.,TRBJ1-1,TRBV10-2,CASRAPGMKSPEAFF,TGCGCCAGCAGGGCACCGGGGATGAAGAGTCCTGAAGCTTTCTTT
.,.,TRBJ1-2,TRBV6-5,CASSTSTPNYGYTF,TGTGCCAGCAGTACCTCAACACCCAACTATGGCTACACCTTC
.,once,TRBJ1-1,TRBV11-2,CASSLDRGTEAFF,TGTGCCAGCAGCTTAGATAGGGGGACTGAAGCTTTCTTT
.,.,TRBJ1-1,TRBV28,CASSPGGDTEAFF,TGTGCCAGCAGTCCCGGGGGAGACACTGAAGCTTTCTTT
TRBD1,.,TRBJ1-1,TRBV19,CASRTTGGARNTEAFF,TGTGCCAGTAGAACGACAGGGGGCGCGAGGAACACTGAAGCTTTCTTT
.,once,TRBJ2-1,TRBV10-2,CASSPEQDSYNEQFF,TGCGCCAGCAGTCCCGAGCAGGACTCCTACAATGAGCAGTTCTTC
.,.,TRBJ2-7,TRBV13,CASSLGLEREQYF,TGTGCCAGCAGCTTAGGATTGGAGCGCGAGCAGTACTTC
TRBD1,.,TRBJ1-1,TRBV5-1,CASSSTGGTNTEAFF,TGCGCCAGCAGCTCAACAGGGGGGACGAACACTGAAGCTTTCTTT
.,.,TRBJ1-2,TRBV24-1,CATSDLHGGGYTF,TGTGCCACCAGTGATTTGCACGGGGGTGGCTACACCTTC
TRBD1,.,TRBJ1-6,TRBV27,CAIPQGQGRTCYNSPLHF,TGTGCCATACCCCAGGGACAGGGTCGAACTTGCTATAATTCACCCCTCCACTTT
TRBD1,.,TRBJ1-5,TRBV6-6,CASSSNDRVQPQHF,TGTGCCAGCAGTTCTAATGACAGGGTTCAGCCCCAGCATTTT
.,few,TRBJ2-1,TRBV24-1,CATKASGNHNEQFF,TGTGCCACCAAGGCATCCGGGAACCACAATGAGCAGTTCTTC
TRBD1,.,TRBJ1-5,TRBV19,CASNPTGPSNQPQHF,TGTGCCAGTAATCCGACAGGGCCCAGCAATCAGCCCCAGCATTTT
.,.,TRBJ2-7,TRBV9,CASSAWDGSSYEQYF,TGTGCCAGCAGCGCCTGGGACGGGAGCTCCTACGAGCAGTACTTC
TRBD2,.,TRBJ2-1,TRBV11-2,CASSLGRAGGEEQFF,TGTGCCAGCAGCTTAGGGCGAGCGGGAGGAGAGGAGCAGTTCTTC
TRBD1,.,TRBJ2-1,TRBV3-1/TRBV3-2,CASSQGQGYNEQFF,TGTGCCAGCAGCCAAGGACAGGGCTACAATGAGCAGTTCTTC
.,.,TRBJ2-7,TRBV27,CASSLSSRVLDEQYF,TGTGCCAGCAGTTTATCGAGCAGGGTATTGGACGAGCAGTACTTC
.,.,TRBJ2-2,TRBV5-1,CASSTGKNSWGTGELFF,TGCGCCAGCAGCACGGGGAAGAACTCTTGGGGCACCGGGGAGCTGTTTTTT
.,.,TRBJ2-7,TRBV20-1,CSARGAYEQYF,TGCAGCGCCAGGGGAGCCTACGAGCAGTACTTC
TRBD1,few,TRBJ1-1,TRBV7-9,CASTRDSRNTEAFF,TGTGCCAGCACCAGGGACAGCCGTAACACTGAAGCTTTCTTT
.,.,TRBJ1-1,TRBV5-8,CASLKSTGGWDTEAFF,TGTGCCAGCCTCAAATCTACAGGCGGCTGGGACACTGAAGCTTTCTTT
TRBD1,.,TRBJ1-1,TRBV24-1,CATRQGSNTEAFF,TGTGCCACGAGACAGGGATCGAACACTGAAGCTTTCTTT
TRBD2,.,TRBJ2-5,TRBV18,CASSPSPGGERETQYF,TGTGCCAGCTCACCTTCCCCCGGGGGGGAGCGAGAGACCCAGTACTTC
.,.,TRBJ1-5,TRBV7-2,CASSLDPGNQPQHF,TGTGCCAGCAGCTTAGATCCCGGGAATCAGCCCCAGCATTTT
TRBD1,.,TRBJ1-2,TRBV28,CASRRDRGRIYGYTF,TGTGCCAGCCGGCGGGACAGGGGGCGGATCTATGGCTACACCTTC
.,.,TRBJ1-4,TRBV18,CASSRGRNEKLFF,TGTGCCAGCTCCAGGGGCAGGAATGAAAAACTGTTTTTT
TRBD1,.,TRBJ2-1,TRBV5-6,CASSLLPGQDYNEQFF,TGTGCCAGCAGCTTGCTCCCGGGACAGGACTACAATGAGCAGTTCTTC
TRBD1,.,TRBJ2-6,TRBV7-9,CASRPPTGTGANVLTF,TGTGCCAGCAGGCCCCCGACAGGGACTGGGGCCAACGTCCTGACTTTC
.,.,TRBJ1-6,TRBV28,CASKWAGQSSYNSPLHF,TGTGCCAGCAAATGGGCAGGGCAAAGCTCCTATAATTCACCCCTCCACTTT
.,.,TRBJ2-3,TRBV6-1,CASSVRTTAKGGVGTDTQYF,TGTGCCAGCAGTGTACGGACCACGGCAAAAGGCGGGGTGGGCACAGATACGCAGTATTTT
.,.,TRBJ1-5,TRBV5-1,CASSFDGGQPQHF,TGCGCCAGCAGCTTCGACGGGGGACAGCCCCAGCATTTT
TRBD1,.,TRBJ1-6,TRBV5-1,CASSPRFTGAGNSPLHF,TGCGCCAGCAGCCCCCGCTTCACAGGGGCGGGTAATTCACCCCTCCACTTT
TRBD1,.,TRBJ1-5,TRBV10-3,CAIPDRAVPPPQHF,TGTGCCATTCCGGACAGGGCAGTCCCGCCGCCCCAGCATTTT
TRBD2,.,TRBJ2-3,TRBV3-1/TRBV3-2,CASSQDVVRGGADTQYF,TGTGCCAGCAGCCAAGATGTTGTGCGGGGGGGCGCAGATACGCAGTATTTT
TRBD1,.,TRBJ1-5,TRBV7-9,CASSPTLDRGSNQPQHF,TGTGCCAGCAGCCCCACGCTAGACAGGGGGAGCAATCAGCCCCAGCATTTT
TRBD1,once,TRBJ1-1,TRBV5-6,CASSLGTGQAGTEAFF,TGTGCCAGCAGCTTGGGGACAGGGCAGGCGGGCACTGAAGCTTTCTTT
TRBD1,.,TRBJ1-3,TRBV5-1,CASSEPGQLGNTIYF,TGCGCCAGCAGCGAACCGGGACAGTTGGGAAACACCATATATTTT